The 16 T cell receptor beta chains below were found in one sample sequenced in a study of OX40 agonist ivuxolimab in advanced cancers. The table came from immunoSEQ multiplex PCR; TCRdb's copy has only in-frame clones and leaves some out. This table has tens of thousands of clones, over 60% appearing once. The sample here was CD4+ or CD8+ T cells sorted from blood, taken in a trial of the OX40 agonist ivuxolimab. These receptors were collected from an adult with an advanced solid tumor such as melanoma, head and neck, liver or kidney cancer.

The rearrangement joins TRBV10-3 to TRBJ1-6; tentative D call: TRBD1 (5 bases). Trimming pared 6 bases from V and 7 bases from J, leaving 16 bases between. The CDR3 has 15 residues. CDR1 and CDR2 (germline): ENHRY, SYGVKD. This chain's CDR3 is CAIRAGGGPNSPLHF. The CDR3 DNA reads TGTGCCATCAGGGCTGGGGGTGGACCCAATTCACCCCTCCACTTT.

The gene calls are TRBV28 and TRBJ2-7; D may match TRBD1 or TRBD2 (5 bases each). V was shortened by 5 bases and J by 0 bases, with 17 bases between the two germline ends. This CDR3 has 16 residues. Germline V gene sequence: CDR1 MDHEN, CDR2 SYDVKM. CDR3 bases: TGTGCCAGCAGTCGCTCCGGGACGGGGATCTCCTACGAGCAGTACTTC. It codes for CASSRSGTGISYEQYF.

The chain links TRBV25-1 to TRBJ2-3; 9 bases align to TRBD1. Germline-derived CDR1 and CDR2 are MGHDK and SYGVNS. V was clipped by 4 bases and J by 4 bases; unmatched bases: 6. CDR3 length: 15 amino acids. This CDR3 reads CASSVRDREPDTQYF. CDR3 in DNA: TGTGCCAGCAGTGTAAGGGACAGGGAGCCAGATACGCAGTATTTT.

V usage is TRBV6-1 and J usage is TRBJ2-7, with 8 bases matching TRBD1. This CDR3 region has 13 residues. Germline CDR1 MNHNS, CDR2 SASEGT. Unmatched junction bases numbered 9, after V lost 8 bases and J lost 6 bases. The CDR3 nucleotides are TGTGCCAGCGGGGACAGGTCCCCCTCCGAGCAGTACTTC. Encoded protein: CASGDRSPSEQYF.

The chain links TRBV14 to TRBJ1-3; maybe TRBD1 (5 bases). Germline-derived CDR1 and CDR2 are SGHDN and FVKESK. Between the trimmed V and J ends, which lost 0 bases and 11 bases, there was a span of 23 bases. CDR3 length: 17 amino acids. CDR3 protein: CASSQDGQPGRGFAIYF. The CDR3 DNA reads TGTGCCAGCAGCCAAGACGGTCAGCCGGGACGGGGATTTGCCATATATTTT.

The V call is TRBV4-1, the J call TRBJ2-3; 9 bases fit TRBD1. After removal of 4 bases from V and 6 bases from J, the junction contained 11 bases not matched to a gene. Germline V gene data show CDR1 as MGHRA and CDR2 as YSYEKL. This CDR3 region has 16 residues. CDR3 nucleotide sequence: TGCGCCAGCAGCCCGGGACAGGGCCCCGGGAGGGATACGCAGTATTTT. Translating gives CASSPGQGPGRDTQYF.

The CDR3 DNA is TGTGCCAGCAGCTCGTCGCCCGGGACAGGTCTCTATGGCTACACCTTC. It codes for CASSSSPGTGLYGYTF. J is TRBJ1-2 and V is TRBV7-2, with 8 nucleotides matching TRBD1. V gave up 4 bases and J gave up 4 bases; unmatched junction bases: 11. The CDR3 totals 16 residues. CDR1 and CDR2 (germline): SGHTA, FQGNSA.

The chain carries TRBV5-5 and TRBJ2-5, with D perhaps matching TRBD2 (6 bases). Trimming removed 4 bases from V and 5 bases from J, with 21 bases in between. Germline V gene sequence: CDR1 SGHKS, CDR2 YYEKEE (reference sequence). This CDR3 is 16 amino acids long. This CDR3 reads CASSPRPEGRGETQYF. The DNA of the CDR3 is TGTGCCAGCAGCCCTAGGCCGGAGGGAAGAGGGGAGACCCAGTACTTC.

This chain connects TRBV29-1 to TRBJ2-1; D unresolved. This CDR3 spans 12 amino acids. Between the trimmed V and J ends, which lost 0 bases and 8 bases, there was a span of 8 bases. CDR1 and CDR2 (germline): SQVTM, ANQGSEA. CDR3 amino acids: CSVEEVGYEQFF. In DNA, the CDR3 is TGCAGCGTTGAAGAGGTCGGTTATGAGCAGTTCTTC.

The chain employs TRBV4-1 and TRBJ1-4; tentatively, D is TRBD1 (6 bases). The CDR3 sequence is 13 residues long. Germline values: CDR1 MGHRA, CDR2 YSYEKL. The V end was cut by 1 base, the J end by 8 bases, with 8 bases between. In DNA, the CDR3 is TGCGCCAGCAGCCAAGGGGGGCGAGAAAAACTGTTTTTT. Protein sequence: CASSQGGREKLFF.

The V and J genes are TRBV11-3 and TRBJ2-3, with D unclear. CDR3 length equals 14 residues. CDR1 is SGHNT and CDR2 is YENEEA in the germline V gene. Deletions cut 4 bases from V and 4 bases from J, with 12 bases between. The CDR3 region has the DNA TGTGCCAGCAGCTCCCTCCCCCGTGCAGATACGCAGTATTTT. This gives the protein CASSSLPRADTQYF.

The rearrangement links TRBV28 to TRBJ2-3, with D uncertain. The germline V gene has CDR1 MDHEN and CDR2 SYDVKM. The CDR3 sequence is 17 residues long. V lost 3 bases and J 2 bases, leaving 18 bases between the germline ends. The chain's CDR3 is CASSFPTGLANTDTQYF. The CDR3 DNA sequence: TGTGCCAGCAGTTTTCCAACGGGTTTGGCGAACACAGATACGCAGTATTTT.

The chain combines TRBV6-1 with TRBJ2-7; weak D call: TRBD1 (6 bases). V lost 5 bases and J lost 2, with 10 bases in between. This CDR3 region has 13 residues. The V gene's germline CDR1 is MNHNS and CDR2 SASEGT. This CDR3 reads CASSHPGAYEQYF. The CDR3 DNA is TGTGCCAGCAGTCATCCAGGGGCCTACGAGCAGTACTTC.

This clone has a handful of counts. V gene TRBV7-2 combines with J gene TRBJ2-7, with TRBD1 matching over 9 bases. V was clipped by 3 bases and J by 7 bases; unmatched bases: 7. The CDR3 has 14 amino acids. Germline assignment: CDR1 SGHTA and CDR2 FQGNSA. CDR3 nucleotides: TGTGCCAGCAGCTTCCGCCGGGACAGGGAAGAGCAGTACTTC. As protein: CASSFRRDREEQYF.

This clone occurred a few times. The chain links TRBV5-6 to TRBJ2-3, with a weak D call TRBD1 (6 bases). Germline-derived CDR1 and CDR2 are SGHDT and YYEEEE. Trimming shortened V by 5 bases and J by 0 bases, and 13 bases separated the two germline ends. This CDR3 has 15 residues. The CDR3 sequence is CASRRTATSTDTQYF. For the CDR3, the DNA is TGTGCCAGCAGGCGGACAGCTACCAGCACAGATACGCAGTATTTT.

V gene TRBV11-3 combines with J gene TRBJ2-3; D ambiguous. V lost 4 bases and J lost 4, with 9 bases in between. The CDR3 spans 13 residues. The germline CDR1 and CDR2 sequences are SGHNT and YENEEA. The CDR3 reads CASSSARADTQYF. In DNA form, the CDR3 reads TGTGCCAGCAGCTCTGCACGGGCAGATACGCAGTATTTT. Looking up the rest from reference TRBV11-3 and TRBJ2-3 gives the full variable domain: EAGVVQSPRYKIIEKKQPVAFWCNPISGHNTLYWYLQNLGQGPELLIRYENEEAVDDSQLPKDRFSAERLKGVDSTLKIQPAELGDSAVYLCASSSARADTQYFGPGTRLTVL.